This entry lists 21 T cell receptor beta chains sequenced from one sample in a study of blood T cell repertoires in COVID-19. Assay: immunoSEQ multiplex PCR; the TCRdb copy retains only in-frame clones and omits some. The sample contains fewer than 450,000 clones, around nine tenths of which appear only once. Sequencing used PBMCs or T cells enriched from blood (not recorded which). These receptor sequences come from a woman between 18 and 29 years old who had recovered from COVID-19.

This clone was counted once. The V call is TRBV28, the J call TRBJ1-1; TRBD1 is a possible D gene (6 bases). Germline V gene data show CDR1 as MDHEN and CDR2 as SYDVKM. V dropped 8 bases and J dropped 5 bases, with 15 bases sitting between them. CDR3 size: 13 residues. This CDR3 reads CASFGRGRTEAFF. The CDR3 DNA reads TGTGCCAGCTTCGGCAGGGGAAGGACTGAAGCTTTCTTT.

The chain couples TRBV18 to TRBJ1-1; tentative D call: TRBD1 (6 bases). The CDR3 covers 15 residues. The germline V gene encodes CDR1 KGHSH and CDR2 LQKENI. Trimming removed 5 bases at V and 0 bases at J, with 13 bases between. The CDR3 DNA follows: TGTGCCAGCTCATCAAGACAGGTTTTGAACACTGAAGCTTTCTTT. It is translated as CASSSRQVLNTEAFF.

This clone has only a few counts. The chain couples TRBV7-9 to TRBJ1-6; D gene unclear. V shed 7 bases and J shed 8 bases, with 9 bases lying between them. Germline CDR1 is SEHNR and CDR2 is FQNEAQ (reference sequence). CDR3 length: 12 amino acids. The CDR3 DNA sequence: TGTGCCAGCAACACACAGTATTCACCCCTCCACTTT. Its protein product is CASNTQYSPLHF.

This rearrangement joins TRBV5-1 to TRBJ1-1; perhaps TRBD1 as D (6 bases). CDR3 length equals 16 residues. Germline lookup yields CDR1 SGHRS and CDR2 YFSETQ. Between the trimmed V and J ends, which lost 5 bases and 0 bases, there was a span of 17 bases. CDR3 sequence reads: CASRGGRSGMNTEAFF. DNA of the CDR3: TGCGCCAGCAGGGGGGGGCGCTCAGGAATGAACACTGAAGCTTTCTTT.

The chain recombines TRBV6-5 with TRBJ1-2; 8 bases fit TRBD1. Trimming removed 0 bases from V and 7 bases from J; junction bases left unmatched: 4. From germline, CDR1 is MNHEY and CDR2 SVGAGI. This CDR3 contains 14 residues. DNA for the CDR3: TGTGCCAGCAGTTACTCAAGACAGGGGAGTGGCTACACCTTC. This gives the protein CASSYSRQGSGYTF.

CDR3 bases: TGTGCCAGCAGTTTTATCCCATGGAGCGGCTACACCTTC. Its translation: CASSFIPWSGYTF. This chain uses TRBV28 with TRBJ1-2; D remains unclear. V was shortened by 3 bases and J by 8 bases, with 13 bases between the two germline ends. Germline assignment: CDR1 MDHEN and CDR2 SYDVKM. This CDR3 is 13 amino acids long.

This clone has only a few counts. This chain uses TRBV14 with TRBJ1-1; D is uncertain. The CDR3 contains 11 residues. In germline, CDR1 is SGHDN, CDR2 FVKESK. V was trimmed by 6 bases and J by 5 bases, leaving 7 bases between them. The CDR3 here is CASSGPTEAFF. DNA for the CDR3: TGTGCCAGCAGTGGGCCGACTGAAGCTTTCTTT.

The chain combines TRBV4-2 with TRBJ1-5; 9 bases align to TRBD1. CDR1 and CDR2 from the germline V gene are LGHNA and YNFKEQ. CDR3 length: 15 amino acids. The V segment lost 0 bases and the J segment 5 bases; nucleotides outside the gene matches: 2. In DNA, the CDR3 is TGTGCCAGCAGCCAAGAATGGACAGGGGATCAGCCCCAGCATTTT. This translates into CASSQEWTGDQPQHF.

V usage is TRBV5-4 and J usage is TRBJ2-7; no definite D call. Germline CDR1 and CDR2: SGHNT and YYREEE (reference sequence). Trimming left V 2 bases short and J 0 bases short, with 9 bases between. The CDR3 consists of 14 residues. CDR3 residues: CASSFESSSYEQYF. CDR3 bases: TGTGCCAGCAGCTTCGAGTCTAGCTCCTACGAGCAGTACTTC. The full variable domain, rest sourced from reference TRBV5-4 and TRBJ2-7, is ETGVTQSPTHLIKTRGQQVTLRCSSQSGHNTVSWYQQALGQGPQFIFQYYREEENGRGNFPPRFSGLQFPNYSSELNVNALELDDSALYLCASSFESSSYEQYFGPGTRLTVT.

CDR3 sequence: CASSRGSGTEAFF. CDR3 nucleotides: TGCGCCAGCAGCCGAGGGTCGGGCACTGAAGCTTTCTTT. V gene TRBV4-1 combines with J gene TRBJ1-1; D gene uncertain. Trimming left V 4 bases short and J 4 bases short, with 10 bases between. Germline values: CDR1 MGHRA, CDR2 YSYEKL. The CDR3 spans 13 residues.

The rearrangement joins TRBV6-5 to TRBJ2-7; D perhaps matches TRBD1 (5 bases). CDR1 MNHEY and CDR2 SVGAGI come from the germline V gene. The CDR3 is 13 residues long. The V end was cut by 4 bases, the J end by 0 bases, with 7 bases between. DNA of the CDR3: TGTGCCAGCAGTTGGGGCAGCTCCTACGAGCAGTACTTC. It yields the protein CASSWGSSYEQYF.

The rearrangement joins TRBV15 to TRBJ1-4, with TRBD1 as a possible D gene (6 bases). CDR3 size: 13 residues. With 6 bases removed from V and 8 bases from J, the gap between germline ends came to 13 bases. The germline V gene has CDR1 LNHNV and CDR2 YYDKDF (reference sequence). The CDR3 loop reads CATRGLGAEKLFF. CDR3 nucleotides: TGTGCCACCAGGGGGTTGGGGGCAGAAAAACTGTTTTTT.

This chain uses TRBV30 with TRBJ2-5, with a tentative D call TRBD1 (6 bases). With 5 bases removed from V and 0 bases from J, the gap between germline ends came to 13 bases. Germline V gene data show CDR1 as GTSNPN and CDR2 as SVGIG (reference sequence). This CDR3 contains 14 residues. CDR3 nucleotide sequence: TGTGCCTGGGGGGGCCCAGGGGACCAAGAGACCCAGTACTTC. The encoded protein is CAWGGPGDQETQYF.

This chain links TRBV11-2 with TRBJ2-7; D possibly corresponds to TRBD2 (5 bases). V lost 3 bases to trimming and J lost 4 bases, with 7 bases between them. Germline V gives CDR1 SGHAT, CDR2 FQNNGV. CDR3 length: 12 amino acids. The CDR3, as DNA: TGTGCCAGCAGCTTTGAGGGTTACGAGCAGTACTTC. Translating it yields CASSFEGYEQYF. Complete variable domain (other parts from reference TRBV11-2 and TRBJ2-7): EAGVAQSPRYKIIEKRQSVAFWCNPISGHATLYWYQQILGQGPKLLIQFQNNGVVDDSQLPKDRFSAERLKGVDSTLKIQPAKLEDSAVYLCASSFEGYEQYFGPGTRLTVT.

This sequence joins TRBV18 and TRBJ2-4; tentatively, D is TRBD1 (5 bases). CDR3 length: 14 amino acids. Trimming shortened V by 3 bases and J by 1 base, and 7 bases separated the two germline ends. Germline values: CDR1 KGHSH, CDR2 LQKENI. CDR3 in amino acids: CASSPRVAKNIQYF. CDR3 coding DNA: TGTGCCAGCTCACCCAGGGTGGCCAAAAACATTCAGTACTTC.

V and J are TRBV2 and TRBJ2-7, with D perhaps matching TRBD1 (6 bases). This CDR3 region has 13 residues. V lost 2 bases and J lost 6, with 11 bases in between. From germline, CDR1 is SNHLY and CDR2 FYNNEI. CDR3 in amino acids: CASSELQGLEQYF. The CDR3 DNA follows: TGTGCCAGCAGTGAACTACAGGGTCTCGAGCAGTACTTC.

The chain uses TRBV13 and TRBJ2-7; 8 bases align to TRBD1. Germline V gives CDR1 PRHDT, CDR2 FYEKMQ (reference sequence). Trimming took 5 bases from V and 3 from J; bases not matched to a gene: 6. The CDR3 spans 14 residues. The CDR3 here is CASSPGQGVYEQYF. As DNA, the CDR3 is TGTGCCAGCAGCCCCGGACAGGGTGTCTACGAGCAGTACTTC.

The CDR3: CASSLLEQRGKNEQFF. Here the CDR3 DNA reads TGTGCCAGCAGTTTATTGGAACAGCGGGGTAAAAATGAGCAGTTCTTC. The V call is TRBV28, the J call TRBJ2-1, with TRBD2 matching 7 bases. The trim removed 1 base at V and 7 bases at J, leaving 10 bases unmatched. Germline-derived CDR1 and CDR2 are MDHEN and SYDVKM. The CDR3 covers 16 residues.

V is TRBV29-1 and J is TRBJ1-2; TRBD1 is a possible D gene (6 bases). The germline V gene has CDR1 SQVTM and CDR2 ANQGSEA. The CDR3 has 15 amino acids. V gave up 6 bases and J gave up 5 bases, with 22 bases separating them. CDR3 sequence (DNA): TGCAGCGTGGAGAACAGGGAGGGGGAATGGTATGGCTACACCTTC. Translating it yields CSVENREGEWYGYTF.

This clone has only a few counts. The rearrangement links TRBV5-5 to TRBJ1-6; D might be TRBD1 (5 bases). Germline V gene data show CDR1 as SGHKS and CDR2 as YYEKEE (reference sequence). Trimming took off 1 base at V and 6 bases at J, with 8 bases between the two ends. CDR3 length equals 14 residues. This CDR3 reads CASSLTGPNSPLHF. CDR3 nucleotide sequence: TGTGCCAGCAGCTTGACAGGCCCTAATTCACCCCTCCACTTT.

The CDR3 DNA sequence: TGTGCCATCAGTGACGGACAGGGACTACTACAAGAGACCCAGTACTTC. Translated: CAISDGQGLLQETQYF. The gene calls are TRBV10-3 and TRBJ2-5, with TRBD1 as a possible D gene (8 bases). Germline lookup yields CDR1 ENHRY and CDR2 SYGVKD. There are 16 residues in the CDR3. V lost 3 bases and J lost 2, with 16 bases in between.